The rows below give T cell receptor beta chains drawn from one sample of a study of PD-1 blockade in classical Hodgkin lymphoma. Here immunoSEQ multiplex PCR was the method, and the copy in TCRdb shows in-frame clones only, minus some. Of about 93,000 clones detected, about four fifths appear once; the ten largest clones hold roughly 16%. The sequencing here drew on peripheral blood mononuclear cells (PBMCs), taken before the second cycle of nivolumab. Receptors were obtained from a human donor with classical Hodgkin lymphoma. CDR3s include the opening cysteine and the closing phenylalanine or tryptophan. A D gene is named only where the DNA matches it firmly. Size is stated for part of the rows, as once, few or many counts, or as a class when the clone is expanded.

size	J	D	V	CDR3	DNA
many	TRBJ2-3	-	TRBV10-3	CAITEKGAYPGVTDTQYF	TGTGCCATCACCGAGAAGGGGGCCTACCCGGGGGTCACAGATACGCAGTATTTT
-	TRBJ2-2	TRBD2	TRBV12-5	CASGSGLAGGPGGELFF	TGTGCTAGTGGTTCGGGACTAGCGGGAGGGCCCGGCGGGGAGCTGTTTTTT
-	TRBJ2-2	TRBD2	TRBV4-1	CASSQPGLAGGAGELFF	TGCGCCAGCAGCCAACCGGGACTAGCGGGAGGGGCCGGGGAGCTGTTTTTT
-	TRBJ2-2	-	TRBV9	CASSLRLGTNSGELFF	TGTGCCAGCAGCTTACGACTAGGAACTAATTCCGGGGAGCTGTTTTTT
-	TRBJ2-7	-	TRBV7-2	CASSLRWGPYEQYF	TGTGCCAGCAGCTTGCGGTGGGGCCCCTACGAGCAGTACTTC
-	TRBJ2-1	TRBD2	TRBV9	CASSPTGTSVSGEQFF	TGTGCCAGCAGCCCCACCGGGACTAGCGTTAGTGGTGAGCAGTTCTTC
-	TRBJ2-1	TRBD2	TRBV7-3	CASSPDGGSDEQFF	TGTGCCAGCAGCCCCGACGGCGGGAGCGATGAGCAGTTCTTC
-	TRBJ1-4	-	TRBV29-1	CSVGGGAANEKLFF	TGCAGCGTTGGGGGGGGAGCGGCTAATGAAAAACTGTTTTTT
-	TRBJ2-7	TRBD1	TRBV5-4	CASSLYQGAYEQYF	TGTGCCAGCAGCTTGTACCAGGGGGCCTACGAGCAGTACTTC
-	TRBJ2-7	-	TRBV6-5	CASSYSLESDEQYF	TGTGCCAGCAGTTACTCGCTGGAGTCGGACGAGCAGTACTTC
few	TRBJ2-1	TRBD2	TRBV4-3	CASSHALAGGHEQFF	TGCGCCAGCAGCCACGCACTAGCGGGAGGGCATGAGCAGTTCTTC
-	TRBJ2-3	-	TRBV20-1	CSVRVDTQYF	TGCAGTGTACGCGTAGATACGCAGTATTTT
-	TRBJ1-4	TRBD1	TRBV7-2	CASSLATGANEKLFF	TGTGCCAGCAGCTTAGCGACAGGGGCTAATGAAAAACTGTTTTTT
-	TRBJ2-3	TRBD1	TRBV7-9	CASSFRTGSTDTQYF	TGTGCCAGCAGCTTTAGGACAGGGAGCACAGATACGCAGTATTTT
few	TRBJ2-3	-	TRBV5-1	CASSLAREDTQYF	TGCGCCAGCAGCTTGGCCAGGGAGGATACGCAGTATTTT
-	TRBJ2-7	-	TRBV18	CASSPGTFPSYEQYF	TGTGCCAGCTCACCCGGGACCTTCCCCTCCTACGAGCAGTACTTC
-	TRBJ1-2	-	TRBV6-5	CASSYSFGGNYGYTF	TGTGCCAGCAGTTACTCGTTCGGGGGTAATTATGGCTACACCTTC
-	TRBJ1-3	-	TRBV5-4	CASNPGGVNSGNTIYF	TGTGCCAGCAACCCCGGAGGGGTGAACTCTGGAAACACCATATATTTT
-	TRBJ1-1	-	TRBV30	CAWSRGHDRPAFF	TGTGCCTGGAGCCGCGGGCACGACCGACCAGCTTTCTTT
-	TRBJ2-7	-	TRBV18	CASSPLTGYEQYF	TGTGCCAGCTCACCACTGACAGGCTACGAGCAGTACTTC
-	TRBJ2-1	-	TRBV6-6	CASSYSSGTPQFF	TGTGCCAGCAGTTACTCCTCCGGGACTCCGCAGTTCTTC
-	TRBJ2-1	TRBD2	TRBV19	CASSELAGVTPNEQFF	TGTGCCAGTAGTGAGCTAGCGGGAGTAACCCCCAATGAGCAGTTCTTC
-	TRBJ2-3	TRBD2	TRBV20-1	CSASGDYQYF	TGCAGTGCTAGTGGGGACTATCAGTATTTT
-	TRBJ2-5	-	TRBV6-5	CASRPGSQETQYF	TGTGCCAGCAGGCCGGGCTCCCAAGAGACCCAGTACTTC
few	TRBJ2-3	-	TRBV5-1	CASSLESRSTDTQYF	TGCGCCAGCAGCTTGGAGAGCAGGAGCACAGATACGCAGTATTTT
-	TRBJ1-1	-	TRBV6-6	CASSYFGQLNTEAFF	TGTGCCAGCAGTTACTTCGGACAGTTGAACACTGAAGCTTTCTTT
-	TRBJ2-2	-	TRBV5-1	CASSLAFLNTGELFF	TGCGCCAGCAGCTTGGCCTTTTTGAACACCGGGGAGCTGTTTTTT
once	TRBJ1-1	TRBD1	TRBV19	CASSRGQGFFIEAFF	TGTGCCAGTAGTCGGGGACAGGGTTTTTTCATTGAAGCTTTCTTT
-	TRBJ2-7	TRBD2	TRBV5-1	CASTSGGGSGEQYF	TGCGCCAGCACCTCTGGAGGCGGGAGTGGCGAGCAGTACTTC
-	TRBJ1-5	-	TRBV7-9	CASSTQGGQPQHF	TGTGCCAGCAGCACACAGGGAGGGCAGCCCCAGCATTTT
-	TRBJ2-3	-	TRBV19	CASRPLGTDTQYF	TGTGCCAGTAGGCCCCTCGGCACAGATACGCAGTATTTT
-	TRBJ1-3	-	TRBV2	CASSVAGIGNTIYF	TGTGCCAGCAGTGTAGCCGGGATTGGAAACACCATATATTTT
few	TRBJ2-7	-	TRBV2	CASSVEGAGAEQYF	TGTGCCAGCAGTGTGGAGGGGGCTGGGGCCGAGCAGTACTTC
-	TRBJ2-2	TRBD2	TRBV29-1	CSAGLAGAYTGELFF	TGCAGCGCCGGACTAGCGGGAGCATACACCGGGGAGCTGTTTTTT
few	TRBJ1-3	-	TRBV11-2	CASSLATGGSGNTIYF	TGTGCCAGCAGCTTAGCCACCGGGGGCTCTGGAAACACCATATATTTT
-	TRBJ2-1	-	TRBV5-1	CASSPGGAAYNEQFF	TGCGCCAGCAGCCCAGGAGGGGCCGCCTACAATGAGCAGTTCTTC
once	TRBJ1-3	-	TRBV23-1	CASSQGGTGPLSGNTIYF	TGCGCCAGCAGTCAGGGGGGAACAGGGCCCCTCTCTGGAAACACCATATATTTT
-	TRBJ2-7	-	TRBV5-4	CASRHPSYEQYF	TGTGCCAGCAGACACCCTAGCTACGAGCAGTACTTC
-	TRBJ2-7	TRBD1	TRBV2	CASGARDRTEQYF	TGTGCCAGCGGTGCTAGGGACAGAACCGAGCAGTACTTC
-	TRBJ1-2	TRBD1	TRBV5-1	CASSEGQDGYTF	TGCGCCAGCAGCGAAGGACAGGATGGCTACACCTTC
-	TRBJ2-2	TRBD2	TRBV4-1	CASSPTKGLAGAGELFF	TGCGCCAGCAGCCCCACGAAGGGACTAGCGGGAGCCGGGGAGCTGTTTTTT
-	TRBJ2-6	-	TRBV19	CASSTNLTGFSGANVLTF	TGTGCCAGTAGTACCAACCTGACGGGGTTCTCTGGGGCCAACGTCCTGACTTTC
-	TRBJ2-7	-	TRBV7-8	CASSLTLLSSYNEQYF	TGTGCCAGCAGCTTAACTCTCCTGTCCTCGTACAACGAGCAGTACTTC
-	TRBJ1-1	-	TRBV6-1	CASSTSVGTEAFF	TGTGCCAGCAGTACCAGCGTAGGAACTGAAGCTTTCTTT
-	TRBJ2-5	-	TRBV27	CATPLETQYF	TGTGCCACCCCCCTAGAGACCCAGTACTTC
-	TRBJ2-7	-	TRBV2	CASSEGFGGAEQYF	TGTGCCAGCAGTGAAGGTTTTGGGGGGGCCGAGCAGTACTTC
-	TRBJ2-7	TRBD2	TRBV28	CASSLPLAGGPYEQYF	TGTGCCAGCAGTTTACCCCTAGCGGGAGGCCCCTACGAGCAGTACTTC
-	TRBJ1-5	TRBD1	TRBV27	CASTLETGLSQPQHF	TGTGCCAGCACCCTAGAGACAGGGCTCTCTCAGCCCCAGCATTTT
-	TRBJ1-1	-	TRBV2	CASSEAGVTNTEAFF	TGTGCCAGCAGTGAAGCGGGAGTCACAAACACTGAAGCTTTCTTT
few	TRBJ2-4	TRBD1	TRBV19	CASSGTGGRAKNIQYF	TGTGCCAGTAGTGGCACAGGGGGGAGAGCCAAAAACATTCAGTACTTC
-	TRBJ2-1	-	TRBV11-3	CASSYDSVGYNEQFF	TGTGCCAGCAGCTACGATAGCGTCGGCTACAATGAGCAGTTCTTC
-	TRBJ2-2	-	TRBV5-1	CASSLELPNTGELFF	TGCGCCAGCAGCTTGGAATTACCGAACACCGGGGAGCTGTTTTTT
-	TRBJ1-1	TRBD1	TRBV30	CAWSRAGQGIEAFF	TGTGCCTGGAGTCGGGCAGGACAGGGAATTGAAGCTTTCTTT
-	TRBJ1-3	TRBD1	TRBV5-5	CASSLVPGGSGNTIYF	TGTGCCAGCAGCTTGGTTCCAGGGGGTTCTGGAAACACCATATATTTT
-	TRBJ2-7	TRBD2	TRBV7-8	CASSPYLAGGAYEQYF	TGTGCCAGCAGCCCCTACCTAGCGGGAGGTGCCTACGAGCAGTACTTC
-	TRBJ2-5	-	TRBV2	CASQGLQTQYF	TGTGCCAGCCAAGGGTTACAGACCCAGTACTTC
-	TRBJ2-7	-	TRBV19	CASSFSGNFYEQYF	TGTGCCAGTAGCTTTAGCGGAAATTTCTACGAGCAGTACTTC